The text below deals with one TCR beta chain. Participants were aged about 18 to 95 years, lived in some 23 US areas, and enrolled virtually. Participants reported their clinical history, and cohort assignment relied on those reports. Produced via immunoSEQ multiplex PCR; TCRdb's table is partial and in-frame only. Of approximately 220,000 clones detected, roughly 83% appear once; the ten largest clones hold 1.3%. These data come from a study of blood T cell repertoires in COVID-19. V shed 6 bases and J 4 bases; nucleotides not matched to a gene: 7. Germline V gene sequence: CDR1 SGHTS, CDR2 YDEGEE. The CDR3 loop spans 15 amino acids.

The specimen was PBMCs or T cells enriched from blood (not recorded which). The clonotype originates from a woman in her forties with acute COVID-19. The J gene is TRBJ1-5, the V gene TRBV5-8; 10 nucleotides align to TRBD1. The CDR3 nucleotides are TGTGCCAGCACTAGGGACAGGGGAAAAAATCAGCCCCAGCATTTT. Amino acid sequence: CASTRDRGKNQPQHF.